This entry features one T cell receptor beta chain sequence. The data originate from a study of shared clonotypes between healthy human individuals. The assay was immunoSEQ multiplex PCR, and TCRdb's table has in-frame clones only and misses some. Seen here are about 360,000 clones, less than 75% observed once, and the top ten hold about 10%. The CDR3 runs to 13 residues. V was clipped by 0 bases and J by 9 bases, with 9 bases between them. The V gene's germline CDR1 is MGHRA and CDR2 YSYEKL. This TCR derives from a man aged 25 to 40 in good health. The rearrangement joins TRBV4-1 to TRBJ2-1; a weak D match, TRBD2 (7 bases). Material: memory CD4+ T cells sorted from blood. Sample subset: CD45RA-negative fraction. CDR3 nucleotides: TGCGCCAGCAGCCAAGAAGGGGGGGGTGAGCAGTTCTTC. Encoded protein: CASSQEGGGEQFF.